Detailed here is one TCR beta chain. No antigen is known for it. CDR3 size: 13 residues. From germline, CDR1 is DFQATT and CDR2 SNEGSKA (reference sequence). V lost 6 bases and J 5 bases, leaving 16 bases between the germline ends. The data originate from a study of blood T cells in healthy people across ages. Across the whole study: About one barcoded TCR beta cDNA was captured per two T cells. Study-wide results and limits: Age brought a roughly linear fall in TCR beta diversity measured per million T cells. Donor CMV infection status was unknown, possibly confounding age-related changes in expanded clonotypes.

The use of a sample-barcoded 5' primer and a J-beta primer mix characterized a second PCR of about 6 to 12 cycles. Each single sample gave us at least 2.5 million CDR3-containing paired-end reads. TCRdb reprocessed the 5' RACE reads via MiXCR and lists one record per CDR3 protein. The sample contains some 1.4 million distinct CDR3 sequences, about 43% of which appear only once. V gene TRBV20-1 combines with J gene TRBJ1-1; weak D call: TRBD1 (5 bases). The source material was blood. The source of this sequence is a woman under 30 in good health. CDR3 nucleotides: TGCAGTGCCGAAACACTCGGGGGTACTGAAGCTTTCTTT. It encodes CSAETLGGTEAFF.